Described below is a single T cell receptor (beta chain) sequence and its context. This sample was included in a study of control samples from healthy donors and cancer patients. Germline V gives CDR1 MGHRA, CDR2 YSYEKL. The CDR3 contains 15 residues. Trimming removed 1 base from V and 0 bases from J, with 9 bases in between. Assay used: immunoSEQ multiplex PCR; TCRdb lists only in-frame clones, some missing. The top ten clones hold 1.7% of a sample with 150,000 to 200,000 clones, around nine tenths of them seen once. The gene calls are TRBV4-1 and TRBJ1-2; D call uncertain. Sequenced sample: blood. The sequence came from a man younger than 35 in good health. This CDR3 is CASSQVLHPNYGYTF. In nucleotides, the CDR3 is TGCGCCAGCAGCCAAGTCCTCCACCCTAACTATGGCTACACCTTC.